This TCR beta chain originates from a study of identical twins. Whole-study results and caveats: Out-of-frame alpha sequences shared between twins exhibited an excess of low generation probability. The more abundant beta clonotypes in cord blood had fewer insertions, and memory repertoires did not show this. Cross-sectional statistical analysis, not tracking of the same donors, underpinned the conclusions.

A template switching step contributed a universal primer site, while unique molecular identifiers were present in the cDNA. Via MiXCR, TCRdb re-called the 5' RACE reads, giving one row per CDR3 protein. The sample has some 500,000 distinct CDR3 sequences, more than 9% seen once. The CDR3 consists of 16 residues. Trimming at V came to 6 bases and at J to 4 bases, leaving 11 bases not matched to a gene. There are a few counts of this clonotype. What it recognizes is unknown. The data were also submitted as part of a second study, on yellow fever vaccine responses in identical twins.

The specimen sequenced was PBMCs. This sequence joins TRBV12-3 or TRBV12-4 and TRBJ2-5; 10 bases are shared with TRBD2. This receptor was taken from a young woman in good health. This CDR3 reads CASSLTGTSVGETQYF. CDR3 nucleotide sequence: TGTGCCAGCAGCTTAACCGGGACTAGCGTAGGAGAGACCCAGTACTTC.